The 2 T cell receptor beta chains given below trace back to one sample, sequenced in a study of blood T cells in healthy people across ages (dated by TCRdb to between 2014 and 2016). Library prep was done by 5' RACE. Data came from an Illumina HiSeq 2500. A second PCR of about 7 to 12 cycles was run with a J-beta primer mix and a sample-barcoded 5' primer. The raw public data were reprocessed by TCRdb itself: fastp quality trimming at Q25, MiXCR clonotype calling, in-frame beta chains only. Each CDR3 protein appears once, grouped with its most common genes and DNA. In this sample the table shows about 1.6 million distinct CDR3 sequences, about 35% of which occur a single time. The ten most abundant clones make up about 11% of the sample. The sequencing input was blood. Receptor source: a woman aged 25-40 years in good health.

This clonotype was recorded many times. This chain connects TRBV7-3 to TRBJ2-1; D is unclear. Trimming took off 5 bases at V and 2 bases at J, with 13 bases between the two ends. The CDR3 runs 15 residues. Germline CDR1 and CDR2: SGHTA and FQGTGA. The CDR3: CASSPVLGTYNEQFF. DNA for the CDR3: TGTGCCAGCAGCCCCGTGCTCGGCACCTACAATGAGCAGTTCTTC. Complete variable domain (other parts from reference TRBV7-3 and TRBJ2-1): GAGVSQTPSNKVTEKGKYVELRCDPISGHTALYWYRQSLGQGPEFLIYFQGTGAADDSGLPNDRFFAVRPEGSVSTLKIQRTERGDSAVYLCASSPVLGTYNEQFFGPGTRLTVL.

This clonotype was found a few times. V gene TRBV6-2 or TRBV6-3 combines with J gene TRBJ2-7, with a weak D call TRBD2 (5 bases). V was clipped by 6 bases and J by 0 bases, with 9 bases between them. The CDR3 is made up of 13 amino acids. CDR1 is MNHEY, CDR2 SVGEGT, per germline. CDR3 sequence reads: CASRRAGSYEQYF. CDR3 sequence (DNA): TGTGCCAGCAGAAGGGCGGGCTCCTACGAGCAGTACTTC.